Listed here is a single T cell receptor (beta chain). Its recognized antigen is unknown. No qualities accompany the bases; no much larger clone lies one base away. The cysteine opens and the phenylalanine closes a CDR3 of 12 amino acids. The sequence is cut down to CDR3 DNA, 36 bases in frame from base 1. V is cut by 3 bases and J by 7 bases, and the space between the germline ends is 4 bases. The sample originates from a study of blood T cell repertoires in COVID-19 (TCRdb year 2020). Describing the broader study: Samples covering the acute and convalescent phases of COVID-19 were provided by collaborators in the United States, Italy and Spain. The material from the prospective study consisted of cDNA or gDNA derived from T cells, B-cell-depleted T cells, or PBMCs. Deeply sampled blood TCRbeta repertoires from subjects exposed to, actively infected with, or recovered from COVID-19 were included in the dataset. Where available, HLA class I and class II types were obtained from metadata supplied by the sample provider rather than from assay-based typing. The repertoires were released in a freely available public database intended as a resource for research on the immune response to SARS-CoV-2. The sample metadata nearly always contained a de-identified subject ID, COVID-19 status, age in years and sex. Samples were obtained from the ongoing ImmuneRACE study (first 160 participants) and from 950 to 1,500 subjects provided by 6 global collaborators.

Study-level results and caveats: The amount of clinical and demographic metadata varied by source and participant and was provided uncurated.

TCRbeta CDR3 regions were amplified from genomic DNA using the immunoSEQ Assay, a bias-controlled multiplex PCR. Under the source paper's analysis protocol: Nucleated cell counts per sample were estimated from amplification of reference gene primers within the assay. To quantify the absolute abundance of each unique TCRbeta CDR3 rearrangement, sequence reads were collapsed and filtered. For each sample, productive Simpson clonality was calculated as the square root of Simpson's diversity index over productive rearrangements. TCRdb provides this immuneACCESS table in a form limited to in-frame rearrangements. Some clones are lacking; in checked studies, under half of them reflect an unresolved V gene, and why the rest are absent is not known. From that table come the V and J calls and clone size; the DNA was used to work out D and trimming. This sample holds 150,000 to 200,000 clones; roughly 91% were observed only once. Under 5% of the sample is in the top ten clones.

Whole blood was collected in K2EDTA tubes by collaborating institutions according to the institutions' own protocols. For TCRbeta analysis, collaborator samples were shipped as frozen whole blood, as isolated PBMCs, or as DNA extracted from either sample type. The material sequenced was peripheral blood. The receptor's source is a woman aged 45-59 years with acute or convalescent COVID-19. The rearrangement combines TRBV12-3 or TRBV12-4 with TRBJ1-6, with no D gene named confidently. The nucleotide sequence reads TGTGCCAGCAGTTTTAAAAATTCACCCCTCCACTTT. Translated, it gives CASSFKNSPLHF.